The entry below describes one TCR beta chain. Its matching antigen is unknown. The data belong to a study of a mutant IDH1 vaccine in newly diagnosed glioma. At the level of the study: With temozolomide cycles, or 4-6 weeks after radiotherapy alone, vaccination was started. Of treated patients, approximately 62% were men and about 38% women, averaging around 40 years. Earlier treatment was radiotherapy, temozolomide, or both, with most getting both.

TCRdb's copy holds only in-frame clones and misses some; the assay was immunoSEQ multiplex PCR. This table has 60,000 or so clones, 81% appearing once. The germline V and J ends were trimmed by 4 bases and 0 bases, with 4 bases remaining between them. This CDR3 is 13 amino acids long. The germline CDR1 and CDR2 sequences are LGHNA and YSLEER. Documented time point: week 23, last vaccination. Vaccination comprised doses that each held 300 ug of mutant IDH1 20-mer peptide, plus topical imiquimod. Each donor presented with a new WHO grade 3 or 4 astrocytoma that tested IDH1-mutant and showed ATRX loss. V and J are TRBV4-3 and TRBJ1-5; no clear D gene. Here the sequenced sample was PBMCs, taken from a glioma patient whose treatment included an IDH1 peptide vaccine. This receptor was identified in a woman aged 40 to 50 with glioma. Some clones in this sample may be carry-over from other donors' samples. The CDR3 reads CASSRSSNQPQHF. DNA for the CDR3: TGCGCCAGCAGCCGGAGTAGCAATCAGCCCCAGCATTTT.